This T cell receptor (beta chain) was retrieved from a study of control samples from healthy donors and cancer patients. Looked up from germline, CDR1 is LNHDA and CDR2 is SQIVND (reference sequence). The CDR3 covers 13 residues. V was shortened by 10 bases and J by 5 bases, with 15 bases between the two germline ends. Only in-frame clones appear in the TCRdb table, and some are missing; sequencing was by immunoSEQ multiplex PCR. Among fewer than 200,000 clones, about 93% were seen once, and the ten largest hold roughly 4.3%. The rearrangement uses TRBV19 and TRBJ1-5; TRBD1 is a possible D gene (6 bases). This receptor was taken from a woman aged 55-69 years in good health. Sequenced sample: blood. This CDR3 is CATTGQRDQPQHF. The CDR3 region has the DNA TGTGCCACCACAGGACAGCGAGATCAGCCCCAGCATTTT.